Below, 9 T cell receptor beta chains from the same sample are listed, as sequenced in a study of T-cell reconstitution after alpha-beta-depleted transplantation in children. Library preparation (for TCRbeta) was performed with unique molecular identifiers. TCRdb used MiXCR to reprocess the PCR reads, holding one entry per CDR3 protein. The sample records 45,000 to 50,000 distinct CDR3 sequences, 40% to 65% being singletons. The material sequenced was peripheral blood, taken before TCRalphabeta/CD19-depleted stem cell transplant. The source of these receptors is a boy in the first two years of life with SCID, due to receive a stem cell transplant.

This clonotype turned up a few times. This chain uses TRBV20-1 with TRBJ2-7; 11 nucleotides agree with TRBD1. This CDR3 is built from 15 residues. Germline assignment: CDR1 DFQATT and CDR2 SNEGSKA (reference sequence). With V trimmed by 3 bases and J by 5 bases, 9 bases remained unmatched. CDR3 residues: CSASFRDRGVHEQYF. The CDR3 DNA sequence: TGCAGTGCTAGCTTCCGGGACAGGGGGGTCCACGAGCAGTACTTC.

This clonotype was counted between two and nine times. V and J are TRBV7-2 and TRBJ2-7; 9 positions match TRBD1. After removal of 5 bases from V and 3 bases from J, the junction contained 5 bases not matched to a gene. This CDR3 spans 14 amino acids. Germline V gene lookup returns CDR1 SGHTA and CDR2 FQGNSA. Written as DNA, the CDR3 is TGTGCCAGCAGCGTTACAGGGGGCGGCTACGAGCAGTACTTC. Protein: CASSVTGGGYEQYF. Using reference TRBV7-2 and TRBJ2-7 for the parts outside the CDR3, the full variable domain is GAGVSQSPSNKVTEKGKDVELRCDPISGHTALYWYRQSLGQGLEFLIYFQGNSAPDKSGLPSDRFSAERTGGSVSTLTIQRTQQEDSAVYLCASSVTGGGYEQYFGPGTRLTVT.

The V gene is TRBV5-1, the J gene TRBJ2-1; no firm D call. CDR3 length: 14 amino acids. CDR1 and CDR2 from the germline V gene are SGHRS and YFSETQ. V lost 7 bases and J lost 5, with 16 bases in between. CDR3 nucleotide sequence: TGCGCCAGCTCCGTTATAGACAACAACAATGAGCAGTTCTTC. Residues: CASSVIDNNNEQFF.

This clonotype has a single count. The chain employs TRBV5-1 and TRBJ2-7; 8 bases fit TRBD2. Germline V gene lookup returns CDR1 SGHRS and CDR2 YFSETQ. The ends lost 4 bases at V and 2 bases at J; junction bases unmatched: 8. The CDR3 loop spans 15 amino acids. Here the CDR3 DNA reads TGCGCCAGCAGCCCCAGCGGGGGAGGCCCCTACGAGCAGTACTTC. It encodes CASSPSGGGPYEQYF.

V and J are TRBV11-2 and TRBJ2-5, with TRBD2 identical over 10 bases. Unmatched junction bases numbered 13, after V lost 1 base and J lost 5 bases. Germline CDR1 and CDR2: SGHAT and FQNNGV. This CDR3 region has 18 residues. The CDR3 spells CASSLGRTGTSDRETQYF. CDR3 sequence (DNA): TGTGCCAGCAGCTTAGGTCGGACCGGGACTAGCGATCGGGAGACCCAGTACTTC.

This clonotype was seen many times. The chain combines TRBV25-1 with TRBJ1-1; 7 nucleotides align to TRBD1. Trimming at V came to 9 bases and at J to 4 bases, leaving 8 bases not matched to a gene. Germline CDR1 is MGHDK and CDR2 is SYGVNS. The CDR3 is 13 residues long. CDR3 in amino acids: CASSLGGLTEAFF. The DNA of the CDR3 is TGTGCCAGTTCCCTAGGGGGCCTCACTGAAGCTTTCTTT.

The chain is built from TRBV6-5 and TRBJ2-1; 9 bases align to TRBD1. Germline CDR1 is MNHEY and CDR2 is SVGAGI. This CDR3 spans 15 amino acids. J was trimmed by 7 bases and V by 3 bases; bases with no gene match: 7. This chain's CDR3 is CASSYTGQGPNEQFF. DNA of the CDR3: TGTGCCAGCAGTTATACGGGACAGGGACCTAATGAGCAGTTCTTC.

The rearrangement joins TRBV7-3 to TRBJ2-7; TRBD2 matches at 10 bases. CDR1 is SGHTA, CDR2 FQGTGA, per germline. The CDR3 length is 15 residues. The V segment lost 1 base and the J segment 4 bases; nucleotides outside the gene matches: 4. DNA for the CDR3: TGTGCCAGCAGCTTAATGGCTAGCGGGGGATACGAGCAGTACTTC. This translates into CASSLMASGGYEQYF.

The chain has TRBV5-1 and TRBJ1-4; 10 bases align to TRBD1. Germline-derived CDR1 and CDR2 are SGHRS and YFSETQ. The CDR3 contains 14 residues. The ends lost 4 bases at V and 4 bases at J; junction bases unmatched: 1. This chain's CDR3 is CASSRDRGNEKLFF. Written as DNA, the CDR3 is TGCGCCAGCAGCCGGGACAGGGGTAATGAAAAACTGTTTTTT.